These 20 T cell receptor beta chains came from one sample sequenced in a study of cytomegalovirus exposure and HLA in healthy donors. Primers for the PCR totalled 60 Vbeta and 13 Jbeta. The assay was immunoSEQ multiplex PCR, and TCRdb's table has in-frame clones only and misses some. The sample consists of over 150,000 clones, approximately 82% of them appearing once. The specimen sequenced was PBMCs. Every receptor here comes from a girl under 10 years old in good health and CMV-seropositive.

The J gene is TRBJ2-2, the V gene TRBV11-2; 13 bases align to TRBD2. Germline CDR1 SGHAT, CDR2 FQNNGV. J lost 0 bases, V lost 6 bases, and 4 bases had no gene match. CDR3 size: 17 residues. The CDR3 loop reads CASSRGLAGTNTGELFF. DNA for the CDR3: TGTGCCAGCAGTCGGGGACTAGCGGGGACGAACACCGGGGAGCTGTTTTTT. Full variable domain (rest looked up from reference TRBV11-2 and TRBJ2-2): EAGVAQSPRYKIIEKRQSVAFWCNPISGHATLYWYQQILGQGPKLLIQFQNNGVVDDSQLPKDRFSAERLKGVDSTLKIQPAKLEDSAVYLCASSRGLAGTNTGELFFGEGSRLTVL.

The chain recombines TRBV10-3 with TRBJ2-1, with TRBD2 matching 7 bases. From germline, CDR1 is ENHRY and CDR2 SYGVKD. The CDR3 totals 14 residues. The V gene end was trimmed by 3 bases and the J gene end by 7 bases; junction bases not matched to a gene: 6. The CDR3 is CAISETRGGNEQFF. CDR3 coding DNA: TGTGCCATCAGTGAAACCCGCGGGGGTAATGAGCAGTTCTTC.

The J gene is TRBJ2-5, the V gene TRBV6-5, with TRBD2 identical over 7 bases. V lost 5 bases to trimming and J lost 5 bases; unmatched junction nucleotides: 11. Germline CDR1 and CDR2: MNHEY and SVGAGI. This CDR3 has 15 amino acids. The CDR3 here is CASSMSGISMETQYF. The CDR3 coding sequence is TGTGCCAGCAGTATGAGCGGGATCTCGATGGAGACCCAGTACTTC.

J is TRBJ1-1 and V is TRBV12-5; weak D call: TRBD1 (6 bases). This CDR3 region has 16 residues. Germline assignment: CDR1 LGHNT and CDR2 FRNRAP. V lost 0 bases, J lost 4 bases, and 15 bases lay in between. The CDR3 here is CASGLVLAGEGTEAFF. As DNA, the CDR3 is TGTGCTAGTGGTTTGGTACTGGCAGGGGAGGGCACTGAAGCTTTCTTT.

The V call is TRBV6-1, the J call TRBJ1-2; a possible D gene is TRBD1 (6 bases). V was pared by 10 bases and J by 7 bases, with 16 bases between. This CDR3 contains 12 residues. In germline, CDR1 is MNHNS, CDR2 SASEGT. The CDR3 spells CAILKGVAGYTF. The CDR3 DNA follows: TGTGCCATCCTCAAGGGGGTTGCTGGCTACACCTTC.

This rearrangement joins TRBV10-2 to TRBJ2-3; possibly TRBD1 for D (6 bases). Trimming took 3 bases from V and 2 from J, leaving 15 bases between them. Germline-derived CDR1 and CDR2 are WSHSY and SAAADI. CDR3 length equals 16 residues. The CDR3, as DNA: TGCGCCAGCAGTGACTTACGACAGGCGGACACAGATACGCAGTATTTT. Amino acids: CASSDLRQADTDTQYF.

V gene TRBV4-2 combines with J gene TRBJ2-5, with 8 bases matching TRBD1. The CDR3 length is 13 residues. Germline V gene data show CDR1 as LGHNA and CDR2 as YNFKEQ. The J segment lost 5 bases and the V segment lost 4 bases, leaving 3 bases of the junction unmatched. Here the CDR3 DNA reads TGTGCCAGCAGCCGAGACAGGGGTGAGACCCAGTACTTC. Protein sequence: CASSRDRGETQYF.

The CDR3 sequence: CASSQDIYSQPHNEQFF. The CDR3 DNA reads TGTGCCAGCAGCCAAGATATATATAGTCAACCCCACAATGAGCAGTTCTTC. The rearrangement joins TRBV4-2 to TRBJ2-1; D call uncertain. V was pared by 0 bases and J by 5 bases, with 17 bases between. Germline CDR1 LGHNA, CDR2 YNFKEQ. The CDR3 consists of 17 residues.

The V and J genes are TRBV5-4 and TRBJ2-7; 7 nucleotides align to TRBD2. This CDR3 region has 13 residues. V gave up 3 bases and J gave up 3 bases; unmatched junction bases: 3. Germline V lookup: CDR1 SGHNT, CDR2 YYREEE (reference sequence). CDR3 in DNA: TGTGCCAGCAGCTCAAGCGGGAACTACGAGCAGTACTTC. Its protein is CASSSSGNYEQYF.

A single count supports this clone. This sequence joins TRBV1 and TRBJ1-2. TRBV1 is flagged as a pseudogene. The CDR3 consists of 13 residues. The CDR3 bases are TGCACCAGCCCTAGAGGTAGGAACTATGGCTACACCTTC. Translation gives CTSPRGRNYGYTF.

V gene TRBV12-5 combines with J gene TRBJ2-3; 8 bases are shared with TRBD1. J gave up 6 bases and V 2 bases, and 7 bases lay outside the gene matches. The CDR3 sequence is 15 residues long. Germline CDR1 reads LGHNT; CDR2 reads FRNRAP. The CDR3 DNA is TGTGCTAGTGGTTTGCGGGACAGGATTCGGGATACGCAGTATTTT. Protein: CASGLRDRIRDTQYF. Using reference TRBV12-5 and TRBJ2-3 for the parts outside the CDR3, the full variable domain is DARVTQTPRHKVTEMGQEVTMRCQPILGHNTVFWYRQTMMQGLELLAYFRNRAPLDDSGMPKDRFSAEMPDATLATLKIQPSEPRDSAVYFCASGLRDRIRDTQYFGPGTRLTVL.

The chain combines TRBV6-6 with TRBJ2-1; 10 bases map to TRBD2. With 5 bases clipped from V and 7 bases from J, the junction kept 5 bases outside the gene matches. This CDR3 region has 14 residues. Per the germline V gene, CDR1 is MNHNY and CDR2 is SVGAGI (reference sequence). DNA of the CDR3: TGTGCCAGCAGTACCGGGACTAGCGTGAATGAGCAGTTCTTC. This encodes CASSTGTSVNEQFF.

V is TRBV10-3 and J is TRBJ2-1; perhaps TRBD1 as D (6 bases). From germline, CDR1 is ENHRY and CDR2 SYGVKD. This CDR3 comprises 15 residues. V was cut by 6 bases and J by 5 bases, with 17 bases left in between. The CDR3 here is CAIRKAGAPHNEQFF. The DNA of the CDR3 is TGTGCCATCAGAAAAGCAGGGGCCCCGCACAATGAGCAGTTCTTC.

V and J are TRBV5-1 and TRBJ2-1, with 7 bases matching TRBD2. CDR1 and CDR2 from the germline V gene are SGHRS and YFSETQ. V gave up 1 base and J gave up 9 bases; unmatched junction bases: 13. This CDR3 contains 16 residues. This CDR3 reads CASSLIPGGSLGEQFF. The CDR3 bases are TGCGCCAGCAGCTTGATCCCGGGAGGTTCTCTCGGTGAGCAGTTCTTC.

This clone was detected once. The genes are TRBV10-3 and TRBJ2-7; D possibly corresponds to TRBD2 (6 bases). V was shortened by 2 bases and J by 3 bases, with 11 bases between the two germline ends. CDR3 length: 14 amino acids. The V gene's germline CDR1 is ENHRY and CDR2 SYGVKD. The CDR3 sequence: CAISEGLLIYEQYF. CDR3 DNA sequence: TGTGCCATCAGTGAGGGACTACTAATCTACGAGCAGTACTTC.

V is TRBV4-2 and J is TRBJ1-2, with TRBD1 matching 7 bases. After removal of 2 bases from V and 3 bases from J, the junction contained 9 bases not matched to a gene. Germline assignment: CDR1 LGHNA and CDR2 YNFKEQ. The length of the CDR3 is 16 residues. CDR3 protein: CASSQSVGDSHYGYTF. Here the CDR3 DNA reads TGTGCCAGCAGCCAATCAGTGGGGGACAGTCACTATGGCTACACCTTC.

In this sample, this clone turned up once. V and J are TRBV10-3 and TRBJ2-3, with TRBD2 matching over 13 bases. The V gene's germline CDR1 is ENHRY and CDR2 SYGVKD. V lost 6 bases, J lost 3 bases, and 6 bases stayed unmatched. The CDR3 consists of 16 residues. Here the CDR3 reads CAIRPGTSGDTDTQYF. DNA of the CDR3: TGTGCCATCAGGCCTGGGACTAGCGGGGATACAGATACGCAGTATTTT.

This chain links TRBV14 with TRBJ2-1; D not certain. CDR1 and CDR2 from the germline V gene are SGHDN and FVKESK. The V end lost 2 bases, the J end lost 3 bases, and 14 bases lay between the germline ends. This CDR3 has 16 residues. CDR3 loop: CASSQIVTTYYNEQFF. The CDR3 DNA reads TGTGCCAGCAGCCAAATTGTCACTACCTACTACAATGAGCAGTTCTTC.

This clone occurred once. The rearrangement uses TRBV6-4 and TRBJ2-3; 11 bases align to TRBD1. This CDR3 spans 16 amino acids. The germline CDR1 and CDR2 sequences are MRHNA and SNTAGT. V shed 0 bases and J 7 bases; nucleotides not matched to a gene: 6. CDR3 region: CASSDSPGTGGNTQYF. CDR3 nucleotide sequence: TGTGCCAGCAGTGACTCTCCCGGGACAGGGGGGAATACGCAGTATTTT.

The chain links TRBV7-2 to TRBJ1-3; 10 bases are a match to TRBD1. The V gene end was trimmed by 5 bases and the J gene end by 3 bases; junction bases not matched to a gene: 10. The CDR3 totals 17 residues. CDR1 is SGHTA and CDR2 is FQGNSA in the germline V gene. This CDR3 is CASSPRGQGFFGNTIYF. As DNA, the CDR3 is TGTGCCAGCAGCCCACGGGGACAGGGGTTCTTTGGAAACACCATATATTTT.